The TCR beta chain described here comes from a study of T cells in Graves' hyperthyroidism and ophthalmopathy. Study-wide points: Also found in blood were most expanded thyroid clonotypes above 0.001. Model predictions of ophthalmopathy came a median approximately 6 months before onset.

This clonotype has ten or more counts. Its antigen is currently unknown. Orbital computed tomography, thyroid ultrasound, serum thyroxine and TRAb, and clinical symptoms together informed the diagnoses. The CDR3 runs to 14 residues. In germline, CDR1 is SGHNT, CDR2 YENEEA. The germline V and J ends were trimmed by 3 bases and 5 bases, with 10 bases remaining between them. Amplification yielded TCR beta CDR3 regions, with RNA transcripts as the source. Carried out on the TCR CDR3, a first-round RT-PCR used the HTBI primer set. TCRdb re-called the multiplex PCR reads with MiXCR, one entry per CDR3 protein. The profile covers around 520,000 distinct CDR3 sequences, with under 15% appearing a single time and roughly 17% taken by the ten largest.

V is TRBV11-3 and J is TRBJ2-2; the D gene is possibly TRBD2 (5 bases). This clonotype was obtained from a woman aged 18-29 years with Graves' hyperthyroidism. Sequencing input: blood. The chain's CDR3 is CASSFGGETGELFF. Here the CDR3 DNA reads TGTGCCAGCAGCTTTGGTGGGGAGACCGGGGAGCTGTTTTTT.